These 13 T cell receptor beta chains originate from one sample sequenced in a study of CD8+CD57+ T cells in acquired aplastic anemia listed by TCRdb under 2018. Sequenced on an Illumina HiSeq 2000. Genomic DNA was used as template for profiling of TCR beta VDJ combinations and CDR3 sequences. TCRdb took the public reads, trimmed them with fastp at Q25, ran MiXCR for clone calling and kept in-frame beta chains. Rows with a matching CDR3 protein are joined into one entry that keeps the most common DNA and genes. The sample table lists about 420,000 distinct CDR3 sequences, 65% to 80% of them with a count of one. The ten largest clones take up under 4.5% of the sample. Sequences were obtained from sorted CD4+, CD8+, or CD8+CD57+ T cells (not recorded which) from PBMCs. The receptor source for this set is a human donor in good health, serving as a control.

The J gene is TRBJ1-1, the V gene TRBV29-1; tentative D call: TRBD1 (5 bases). Per germline, CDR1 SQVTM and CDR2 ANQGSEA. CDR3 length: 13 amino acids. V dropped 6 bases and J dropped 6 bases, with 17 bases sitting between them. The CDR3, as DNA: TGCAGCGTGGGAGGGGAGATGGGCTCTGAAGCTTTCTTT. It yields the protein CSVGGEMGSEAFF.

The table lists this clonotype with many counts. The chain is built from TRBV14 and TRBJ2-7; possibly TRBD2 for D (5 bases). The CDR3 runs 15 residues. Trimming shortened V by 3 bases and J by 6 bases, and 18 bases separated the two germline ends. CDR1 is SGHDN, CDR2 FVKESK, per germline. The CDR3 DNA sequence: TGTGCCAGCAGCCAGTGGACTGCTGCTTCCCTCGAGCAGTACTTC. Protein sequence: CASSQWTAASLEQYF.

This chain connects TRBV9 to TRBJ1-3, with D uncertain. There are 14 residues in the CDR3. V lost 0 bases and J lost 0, with 4 bases in between. CDR1 is SGDLS, CDR2 YYNGEE, per germline. CDR3 nucleotides: TGTGCCAGCAGCGTAGCCAACTCTGGAAACACCATATATTTT. It translates to CASSVANSGNTIYF.

DNA of the CDR3: TGTGCCAGCAGCGGAAGGACGGCGTCGTACCAAGAGACCCAGTACTTC. Encoded protein: CASSGRTASYQETQYF. This chain uses TRBV7-9 with TRBJ2-5; no clear D. CDR1 SEHNR and CDR2 FQNEAQ come from the germline V gene (reference sequence). V was clipped by 5 bases and J by 0 bases, with 16 bases between them. CDR3 length equals 16 residues.

This clonotype was observed a single time. J is TRBJ1-1 and V is TRBV5-4; tentatively, D is TRBD1 (5 bases). The V end was cut by 1 base, the J end by 4 bases, with 11 bases between. The CDR3 is 14 residues long. Germline lookup yields CDR1 SGHNT and CDR2 YYREEE (reference sequence). CDR3 bases: TGTGCCAGCAGCTTGTGGGGGAGTGGCACTGAAGCTTTCTTT. Its translation is CASSLWGSGTEAFF. Supplemented by reference TRBV5-4 and TRBJ1-1, the full variable domain reads ETGVTQSPTHLIKTRGQQVTLRCSSQSGHNTVSWYQQALGQGPQFIFQYYREEENGRGNFPPRFSGLQFPNYSSELNVNALELDDSALYLCASSLWGSGTEAFFGQGTRLTVV.

The chain uses TRBV9 and TRBJ1-1; D is undetermined. V shed 2 bases and J shed 1 base, with 6 bases lying between them. Germline CDR1 is SGDLS and CDR2 is YYNGEE. The CDR3 is 13 amino acids. In nucleotides, the CDR3 is TGTGCCAGCAGCGTGTCCCAGAACACTGAAGCTTTCTTT. Its protein is CASSVSQNTEAFF.

This clonotype showed up many times. The chain links TRBV4-3 to TRBJ1-2; D is perhaps TRBD1 (6 bases). The V end was cut by 1 base, the J end by 0 bases, with 15 bases between. The V gene's germline CDR1 is LGHNA and CDR2 YSLEER. The CDR3 contains 17 residues. This chain's CDR3 is CASSQVPAGQPNYGYTF. The CDR3 bases are TGCGCCAGCAGCCAAGTCCCAGCTGGACAGCCTAACTATGGCTACACCTTC.

V usage is TRBV7-6 and J usage is TRBJ1-6, with D possibly being TRBD1 (6 bases). Germline V gene lookup returns CDR1 SGHVS and CDR2 FNYEAQ. V dropped 0 bases and J dropped 10 bases, with 13 bases sitting between them. The CDR3 covers 15 residues. CDR3 in amino acids: CASSLAGRGVSPLHF. DNA of the CDR3: TGTGCCAGCAGCTTAGCTGGCAGGGGAGTCTCACCCCTCCACTTT.

The chain combines TRBV20-1 with TRBJ1-5; D remains ambiguous. Germline loops: CDR1 DFQATT, CDR2 SNEGSKA (reference sequence). CDR3 length: 13 amino acids. The V end was cut by 5 bases, the J end by 3 bases, with 11 bases between. CDR3 protein: CSAAWNYNQPQHF. In nucleotides, the CDR3 is TGCAGTGCTGCATGGAACTACAATCAGCCCCAGCATTTT.

A single count supports this clonotype. In DNA, the CDR3 is TGTGCCAGCAGCTTAGCCGGGCATGGCTACACCTTC. It codes for CASSLAGHGYTF. This chain joins TRBV7-2 and TRBJ1-2, with D hard to call. Germline loops: CDR1 SGHTA, CDR2 FQGNSA. V was trimmed by 0 bases and J by 6 bases, leaving 5 bases between them. The CDR3 spans 12 residues.

This clonotype was picked up many times. V and J are TRBV6-6 and TRBJ2-1; 8 bases match TRBD1. This CDR3 is 15 amino acids long. Germline V gene sequence: CDR1 MNHNY, CDR2 SVGAGI (reference sequence). Trimming removed 6 bases from V and 0 bases from J; junction bases left unmatched: 4. The CDR3 sequence is CASSDTGGSYNEQFF. The CDR3, as DNA: TGTGCCAGCAGCGACACAGGGGGCTCCTACAATGAGCAGTTCTTC.

Many counts were recorded for this clonotype. The CDR3, as DNA: TGTGCCAGCAGCTCGGCAGGGGTGGGGACGGCGGGCTACACCTTC. Translating it yields CASSSAGVGTAGYTF. The J gene is TRBJ1-2, the V gene TRBV5-8, with TRBD1 as a possible D gene (6 bases). Germline lookup yields CDR1 SGHTS and CDR2 YDEGEE. Trimming pared 3 bases from V and 8 bases from J, leaving 20 bases between. The CDR3 covers 15 residues.

This clonotype was counted at least ten times. The chain recombines TRBV25-1 with TRBJ2-2; D gene uncertain. V was pared by 8 bases and J by 6 bases, with 13 bases between. The CDR3 contains 13 residues. Germline V gene lookup returns CDR1 MGHDK and CDR2 SYGVNS. Here the CDR3 reads CASVPWDPGELFF. In nucleotides, the CDR3 is TGTGCCAGCGTCCCCTGGGATCCCGGGGAGCTGTTTTTT.